A selection of T cell receptor beta chains follows, all from one sample in a study of blood T cells in healthy people across ages. TCRdb re-called the 5' RACE reads through MiXCR, storing one row per CDR3 protein. Of 1.5 million to 2 million distinct CDR3 sequences listed, 25% to 30% are singletons. The sample taken for sequencing was blood. All receptors come from a woman under 40 in good health. CDR3s include the opening cysteine and the closing phenylalanine or tryptophan. The order of the fields is clone size, J gene, D gene, V gene, CDR3 protein, CDR3 DNA. D genes are given only for firm matches. Size tells how often a clone was seen (once, few, many) or the class of an expanded clone, and some rows leave it out.

size: few
J: TRBJ2-6
D: TRBD1
V: TRBV27
CDR3: CASSLVQGAIGANVLTF
DNA: TGTGCCAGCAGTTTAGTCCAGGGGGCGATTGGGGCCAACGTCCTGACTTTC

size: -
J: TRBJ2-3
D: TRBD2
V: TRBV5-6
CDR3: CASSSTGGVDSDTQYF
DNA: TGTGCCAGCAGCTCTACGGGGGGGGTCGATTCAGATACGCAGTATTTT

size: many
J: TRBJ2-3
D: -
V: TRBV29-1
CDR3: CSVLDGTDTQYF
DNA: TGCAGCGTCTTAGATGGCACAGATACGCAGTATTTT

size: -
J: TRBJ2-3
D: -
V: TRBV20-1
CDR3: CSTRDLRGTGDTQYF
DNA: TGCAGTACTAGAGATTTACGGGGGACGGGAGATACGCAGTATTTT

size: -
J: TRBJ2-1
D: -
V: TRBV27
CDR3: CASRSDSTNEQFF
DNA: TGTGCCAGCAGATCAGACAGTACCAATGAGCAGTTCTTC

size: -
J: TRBJ2-3
D: TRBD2
V: TRBV20-1
CDR3: CSARGSGGSTDTQYF
DNA: TGCAGTGCTAGAGGGAGCGGGGGGTCAACAGATACGCAGTATTTT

size: few
J: TRBJ2-7
D: TRBD2
V: TRBV6-2/TRBV6-3
CDR3: CASSDLAGAIWSYEQYF
DNA: TGTGCCAGCAGTGACCTAGCGGGAGCCATTTGGAGCTACGAGCAGTACTTC

size: -
J: TRBJ2-1
D: TRBD2
V: TRBV2
CDR3: CASRAGTSAYNEQFF
DNA: TGTGCCAGCAGAGCCGGGACTAGCGCGTACAATGAGCAGTTCTTC

size: few
J: TRBJ2-1
D: -
V: TRBV7-2
CDR3: CASSLSMGSYNEQFF
DNA: TGTGCCAGCAGTTTATCCATGGGGTCCTACAATGAGCAGTTCTTC

size: few
J: TRBJ2-1
D: TRBD2
V: TRBV6-2/TRBV6-3
CDR3: CASGAAGESFDEQFF
DNA: TGTGCCAGCGGGGCAGCGGGAGAGTCCTTCGATGAGCAGTTCTTC

size: once
J: TRBJ2-1
D: TRBD1
V: TRBV24-1
CDR3: CATSDSTTDRFSDEQFF
DNA: TGTGCCACCAGTGATTCGACTACGGACAGGTTTTCCGATGAGCAGTTCTTC

size: -
J: TRBJ2-1
D: TRBD1
V: TRBV12-3/TRBV12-4
CDR3: CASSTRDRPYNEQFF
DNA: TGTGCCAGCAGTACTCGGGACAGACCCTACAATGAGCAGTTCTTC

size: -
J: TRBJ2-3
D: -
V: TRBV20-1
CDR3: CSARWTACTDTQYF
DNA: TGCAGTGCTAGATGGACTGCCTGCACAGATACGCAGTATTTT

size: few
J: TRBJ2-1
D: -
V: TRBV19
CDR3: CASSMLEGVYNEQFF
DNA: TGTGCCAGTAGTATGCTTGAGGGCGTCTACAATGAGCAGTTCTTC

size: few
J: TRBJ1-4
D: -
V: TRBV4-1
CDR3: CASNSIQTATNEKLFF
DNA: TGCGCCAGCAACTCGATCCAGACAGCAACTAATGAAAAACTGTTTTTT

size: -
J: TRBJ1-4
D: TRBD1
V: TRBV5-6
CDR3: CASSSTGNSEKRFF
DNA: TGTGCCAGCAGTTCGACAGGGAATAGTGAAAAACGGTTTTTT

size: -
J: TRBJ2-1
D: -
V: TRBV15
CDR3: CVTSRDRSLGNEQFF
DNA: TGTGTCACCAGCAGAGATAGGAGCCTCGGGAATGAGCAGTTCTTC

size: -
J: TRBJ1-2
D: -
V: TRBV2
CDR3: CASSRNANYGYTF
DNA: TGTGCCAGCAGTAGGAATGCTAACTATGGCTACACCTTC

size: few
J: TRBJ2-1
D: TRBD2
V: TRBV7-2
CDR3: CASSLQREVNEQFF
DNA: TGTGCCAGCAGCTTACAGCGGGAGGTCAATGAGCAGTTCTTC

size: -
J: TRBJ2-3
D: TRBD2
V: TRBV14
CDR3: CASSLRASGGKDTQYF
DNA: TGTGCCAGCAGCTTACGGGCTAGCGGGGGTAAAGATACGCAGTATTTT

size: few
J: TRBJ2-3
D: -
V: TRBV4-1
CDR3: CASSHEGGDTDTQYF
DNA: TGCGCCAGCAGCCATGAGGGGGGGGACACAGATACGCAGTATTTT

size: few
J: TRBJ2-5
D: -
V: TRBV20-1
CDR3: CSASYRTQYF
DNA: TGCAGTGCTAGTTATCGGACCCAGTACTTC

size: -
J: TRBJ2-7
D: TRBD2
V: TRBV28
CDR3: CASSFSRASGYEQYF
DNA: TGTGCCAGCAGTTTCTCAAGGGCTAGCGGGTACGAGCAGTACTTC

size: few
J: TRBJ2-3
D: TRBD2
V: TRBV5-1
CDR3: CASSREGLTDTQYF
DNA: TGCGCCAGCAGCAGGGAGGGACTCACAGATACGCAGTATTTT

size: many
J: TRBJ2-1
D: -
V: TRBV4-1
CDR3: CASSKPRGMESNEQFF
DNA: TGCGCCAGCAGTAAACCGCGGGGCATGGAGTCCAATGAGCAGTTCTTC

size: few
J: TRBJ2-3
D: TRBD1
V: TRBV6-6
CDR3: CASSPWTGGTDTQYF
DNA: TGTGCCAGCAGTCCTTGGACAGGGGGCACAGATACGCAGTATTTT

size: -
J: TRBJ1-5
D: -
V: TRBV28
CDR3: CASSFLRASHPQHF
DNA: TGTGCCAGCAGTTTTCTAAGAGCGTCCCACCCCCAGCATTTT

size: many
J: TRBJ1-2
D: TRBD1
V: TRBV20-1
CDR3: CSARDPGQGALGYTF
DNA: TGCAGTGCTAGAGACCCGGGACAGGGGGCTCTCGGCTACACCTTC

size: -
J: TRBJ2-7
D: -
V: TRBV10-3
CDR3: CAIRAPTYEQYF
DNA: TGTGCCATTCGGGCCCCGACTTACGAGCAGTACTTC